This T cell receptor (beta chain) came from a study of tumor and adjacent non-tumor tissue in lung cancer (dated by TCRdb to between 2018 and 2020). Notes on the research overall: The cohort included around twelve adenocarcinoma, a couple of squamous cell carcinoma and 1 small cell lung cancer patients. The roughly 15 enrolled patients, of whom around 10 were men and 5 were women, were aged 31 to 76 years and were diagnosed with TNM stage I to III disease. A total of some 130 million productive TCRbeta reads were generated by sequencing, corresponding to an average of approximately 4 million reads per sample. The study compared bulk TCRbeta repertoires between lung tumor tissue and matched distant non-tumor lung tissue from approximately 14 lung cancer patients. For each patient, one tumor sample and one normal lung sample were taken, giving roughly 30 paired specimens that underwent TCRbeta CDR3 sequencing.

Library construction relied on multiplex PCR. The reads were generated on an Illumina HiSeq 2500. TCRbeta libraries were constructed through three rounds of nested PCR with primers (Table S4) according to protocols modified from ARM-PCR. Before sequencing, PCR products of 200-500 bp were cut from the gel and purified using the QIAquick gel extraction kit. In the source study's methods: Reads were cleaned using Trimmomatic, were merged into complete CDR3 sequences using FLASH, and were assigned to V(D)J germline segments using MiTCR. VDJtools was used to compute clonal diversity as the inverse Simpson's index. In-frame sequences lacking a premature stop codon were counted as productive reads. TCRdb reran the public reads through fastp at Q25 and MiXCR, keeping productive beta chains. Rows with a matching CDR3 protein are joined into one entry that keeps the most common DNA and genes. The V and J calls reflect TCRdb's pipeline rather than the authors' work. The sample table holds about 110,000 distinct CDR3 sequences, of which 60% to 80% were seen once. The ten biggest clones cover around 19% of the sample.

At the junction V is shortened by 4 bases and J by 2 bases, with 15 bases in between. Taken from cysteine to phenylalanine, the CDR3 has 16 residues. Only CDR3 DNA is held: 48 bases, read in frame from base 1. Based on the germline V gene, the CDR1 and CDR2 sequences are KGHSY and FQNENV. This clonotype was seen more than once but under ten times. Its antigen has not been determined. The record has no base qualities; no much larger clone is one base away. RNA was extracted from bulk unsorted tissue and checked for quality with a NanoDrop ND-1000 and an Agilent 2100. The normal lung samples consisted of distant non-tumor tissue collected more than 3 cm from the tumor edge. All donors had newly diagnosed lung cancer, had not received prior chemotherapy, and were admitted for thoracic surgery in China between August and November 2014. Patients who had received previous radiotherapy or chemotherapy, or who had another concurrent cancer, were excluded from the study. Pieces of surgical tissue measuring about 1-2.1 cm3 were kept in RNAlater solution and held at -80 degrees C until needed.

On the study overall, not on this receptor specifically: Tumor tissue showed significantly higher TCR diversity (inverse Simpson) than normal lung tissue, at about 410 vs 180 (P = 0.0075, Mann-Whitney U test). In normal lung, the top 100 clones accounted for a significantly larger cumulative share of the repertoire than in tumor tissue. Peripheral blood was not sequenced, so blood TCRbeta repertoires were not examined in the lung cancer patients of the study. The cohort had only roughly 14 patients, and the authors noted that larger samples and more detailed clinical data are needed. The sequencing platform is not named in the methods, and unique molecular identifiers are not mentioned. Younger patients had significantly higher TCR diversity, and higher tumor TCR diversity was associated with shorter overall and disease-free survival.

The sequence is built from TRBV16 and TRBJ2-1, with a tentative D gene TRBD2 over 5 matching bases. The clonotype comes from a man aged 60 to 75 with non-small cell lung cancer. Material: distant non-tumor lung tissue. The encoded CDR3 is CASSPSGRATYNEQFF. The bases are TGTGCCAGCAGCCCTTCTGGGCGGGCAACCTACAATGAGCAGTTCTTC.